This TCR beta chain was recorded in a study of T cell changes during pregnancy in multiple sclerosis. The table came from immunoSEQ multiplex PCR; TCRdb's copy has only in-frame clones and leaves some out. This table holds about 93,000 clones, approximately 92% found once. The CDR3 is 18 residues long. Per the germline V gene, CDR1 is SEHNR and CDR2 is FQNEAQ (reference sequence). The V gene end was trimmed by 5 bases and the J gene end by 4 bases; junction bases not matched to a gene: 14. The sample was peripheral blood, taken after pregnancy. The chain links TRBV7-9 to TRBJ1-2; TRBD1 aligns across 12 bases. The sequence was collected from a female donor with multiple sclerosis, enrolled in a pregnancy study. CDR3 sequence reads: CASSRDPGQGAGSYGYTF. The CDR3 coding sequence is TGTGCCAGCAGCCGTGACCCGGGACAGGGGGCAGGAAGCTATGGCTACACCTTC.